Below are 28 T cell receptor beta chains sequenced from a single sample in a study of blood T cell repertoires in COVID-19. The method was immunoSEQ multiplex PCR; TCRdb's version includes in-frame clones alone and lacks a portion of them. The sample includes approximately 470,000 clones, roughly 85% of them seen just once. The sequenced material came from peripheral blood. The receptors originated from a human donor in a cohort sampled during active COVID-19.

The rearrangement joins TRBV25-1 to TRBJ1-5; 8 bases fit TRBD1. Looked up from germline, CDR1 is MGHDK and CDR2 is SYGVNS. CDR3 length: 14 residues. Trimming cost V 4 bases and J 7 bases; bases outside gene matches: 6. CDR3 in DNA: TGTGCCAGCAGTGGCGGACAGGGTCGCCAGCCCCAGCATTTT. The encoded protein is CASSGGQGRQPQHF.

The J gene is TRBJ2-7, the V gene TRBV29-1; 12 bases map to TRBD1. Germline-derived CDR1 and CDR2 are SQVTM and ANQGSEA. CDR3 length equals 14 residues. With V trimmed by 6 bases and J by 5 bases, 8 bases remained unmatched. CDR3 coding DNA: TGCAGCGTCACCGGGACAGGGGGCCCCCACGAGCAGTACTTC. It yields the protein CSVTGTGGPHEQYF.

As for this clone: In the same sample, other DNA sequences code for this CDR3. The genes are TRBV28 and TRBJ2-6, with unresolved D. This CDR3 region has 13 residues. Germline CDR1 and CDR2: MDHEN and SYDVKM. V was cut by 9 bases and J by 0 bases, with 6 bases left in between. The CDR3 region is CASSLSGANVLTF. The CDR3 nucleotides are TGTGCCAGTTCCCTCTCTGGGGCCAACGTCCTGACTTTC.

The chain couples TRBV27 to TRBJ1-1; 9 bases are shared with TRBD1. The germline V gene has CDR1 MNHEY and CDR2 SMNVEV (reference sequence). This CDR3 has 13 residues. V lost 10 bases, J lost 8 bases, and 11 bases stayed unmatched. For the CDR3, the DNA is TGTGCCACTGGGACCGGGACAGGGAGAGAAGCTTTCTTT. Translating it yields CATGTGTGREAFF.

The chain recombines TRBV11-3 with TRBJ2-1; weak D call: TRBD2 (7 bases). V lost 5 bases and J lost 2, with 13 bases in between. CDR3 length equals 15 residues. CDR1 and CDR2 from the germline V gene are SGHNT and YENEEA. The chain's CDR3 is CASSPRGAAYNEQFF. Written as DNA, the CDR3 is TGTGCCAGCAGCCCCCGGGGGGCAGCCTACAATGAGCAGTTCTTC.

The CDR3 DNA reads as TGTGCCAGCAGCCCTGGGACAACAGGGGACAATGAGCAGTTCTTC. It specifies CASSPGTTGDNEQFF. This chain links TRBV6-2 or TRBV6-3 with TRBJ2-1; the match to TRBD1 covers 7 bases. The germline gives CDR1 MNHEY, CDR2 SVGEGT. The CDR3 sequence is 15 residues long. Trimming removed 6 bases from V and 5 bases from J; junction bases left unmatched: 10.

This sequence joins TRBV9 and TRBJ2-1, with D possibly matching TRBD2 (6 bases). CDR1 and CDR2 (germline): SGDLS, YYNGEE. Trimming left V 3 bases short and J 10 bases short, with 17 bases between. CDR3 length: 14 residues. The CDR3 nucleotides are TGTGCCAGCAGCGAGCGGGTCAGTATGGTGGAGCAGTTCTTC. It codes for CASSERVSMVEQFF.

This clone was picked up one time. The chain has TRBV5-6 and TRBJ2-2; D might be TRBD1 (6 bases). CDR3 length equals 16 residues. V was clipped by 5 bases and J by 2 bases, with 16 bases between them. In germline, CDR1 is SGHDT, CDR2 YYEEEE. The DNA for the CDR3 is TGTGCCAGCAGTCCGTACGACAGGATTAACACCGGGGAGCTGTTTTTT. It encodes CASSPYDRINTGELFF. Drawing the rest from reference TRBV5-6 and TRBJ2-2, the complete variable domain is DAGVTQSPTHLIKTRGQQVTLRCSPKSGHDTVSWYQQALGQGPQFIFQYYEEEERQRGNFPDRFSGHQFPNYSSELNVNALLLGDSALYLCASSPYDRINTGELFFGEGSRLTVL.

The V call is TRBV24-1, the J call TRBJ2-1, with 9 nucleotides matching TRBD2. CDR1 KGHDR and CDR2 SFDVKD come from the germline V gene. The CDR3 spans 16 residues. V lost 4 bases and J lost 3; bases outside the gene matches: 6. The CDR3: CATSDSLAGVYNEQFF. CDR3 DNA: TGTGCCACCAGTGACTCCTTAGCGGGGGTCTACAATGAGCAGTTCTTC.

The genes are TRBV27 and TRBJ2-1; TRBD2 matches at 11 bases. The CDR3 totals 19 residues. Germline CDR1 MNHEY, CDR2 SMNVEV (reference sequence). Unmatched junction bases numbered 13, after V lost 6 bases and J lost 0 bases. In DNA form, the CDR3 reads TGTGCCAGCAGGCCCATATCGGGACTAGCGGCTAGCTCCTACAATGAGCAGTTCTTC. This codes for CASRPISGLAASSYNEQFF.

This clone has just one count. The chain recombines TRBV3-1 (or the pseudogene TRBV3-2) with TRBJ2-1, with D possibly TRBD2 on 6 matching bases. The CDR3 covers 14 residues. Germline V gene sequence: CDR1 LGHDT, CDR2 YNNKEL (reference sequence). V lost 1 base and J 8 bases, leaving 12 bases between the germline ends. The chain's CDR3 is CASSQAGEWDEQFF. CDR3 in DNA: TGTGCCAGCAGCCAAGCGGGAGAGTGGGATGAGCAGTTCTTC.

This chain links TRBV7-3 with TRBJ2-5, with 9 positions matching TRBD1. Germline V CDR1 and CDR2: SGHTA, FQGTGA. Trimming at V came to 5 bases and at J to 5 bases, leaving 9 bases not matched to a gene. The CDR3 totals 15 residues. CDR3 residues: CASSLGQGRLETQYF. The CDR3 DNA sequence: TGTGCCAGCAGCCTGGGACAGGGAAGATTGGAGACCCAGTACTTC.

The chain is built from TRBV4-2 and TRBJ1-4; D not resolved. The CDR3 is made up of 16 amino acids. Deletions cut 0 bases from V and 11 bases from J, with 19 bases between. Germline CDR1 LGHNA, CDR2 YNFKEQ. The CDR3 here is CASSQDGEGGFGKLFF. CDR3 in DNA: TGTGCCAGCAGCCAAGATGGTGAGGGCGGGTTTGGGAAACTGTTTTTT.

The chain recombines TRBV7-5 with TRBJ2-7; the D call TRBD2 from the table was never checked on the DNA. TRBV7-5 is shown as a pseudogene. This CDR3 has 16 residues. CDR3 protein: CARSLGPRGGSYEQYF. DNA for the CDR3: TGTGCCAGAAGCTTAGGGCCCCGGGGGGGGTCCTACGAGCAGTACTTC.

The chain uses TRBV4-1 and TRBJ2-7; a weak D match, TRBD1 (5 bases). Trimming cost V 0 bases and J 7 bases, with 10 bases left between them. CDR3 size: 13 residues. From germline, CDR1 is MGHRA and CDR2 YSYEKL. DNA for the CDR3: TGCGCCAGCAGCCAAGACCCAGGGCGGGAGCAGTACTTC. Translated, it gives CASSQDPGREQYF.

This clone occurred a few times. V usage is TRBV27 and J usage is TRBJ2-1; 16 nucleotides match TRBD2. This CDR3 is 19 amino acids long. J gave up 1 base and V 3 bases, and 6 bases lay outside the gene matches. Germline values: CDR1 MNHEY, CDR2 SMNVEV (reference sequence). CDR3 amino acids: CASSLWGLAGGESYNEQFF. Written as DNA, the CDR3 is TGTGCCAGCAGTTTGTGGGGACTAGCGGGAGGGGAATCCTACAATGAGCAGTTCTTC.

The rearrangement uses TRBV9 and TRBJ2-7; 9 positions agree with TRBD2. There are 15 residues in the CDR3. V trimming: 4 bases; J trimming: 0 bases; junction bases outside the gene matches: 5. Germline CDR1 SGDLS, CDR2 YYNGEE. CDR3 sequence reads: CASSPTTSGSYEQYF. The CDR3 nucleotides are TGTGCCAGCAGCCCGACGACTAGCGGCTCCTACGAGCAGTACTTC.

V gene TRBV7-2 combines with J gene TRBJ2-3; unclear D gene. Germline loops: CDR1 SGHTA, CDR2 FQGNSA. Trimming took off 2 bases at V and 0 bases at J, with 9 bases between the two ends. CDR3 length: 15 amino acids. CDR3 in DNA: TGTGCCAGCAGCTTACCTCTACCGAGCACAGATACGCAGTATTTT. This gives the protein CASSLPLPSTDTQYF.

V is TRBV5-1 and J is TRBJ2-1; the match to TRBD2 covers 10 bases. CDR3 length equals 18 residues. Germline CDR1 SGHRS, CDR2 YFSETQ. V was pared by 4 bases and J by 9 bases, with 19 bases of the junction left unmatched. DNA for the CDR3: TGCGCCAGCAGCCGGGGGATGGGAGCGGGAGGGCCTGTGGGTGAGCAGTTCTTC. This sequence encodes CASSRGMGAGGPVGEQFF.

V usage is TRBV30 and J usage is TRBJ1-1, with D possibly TRBD1 on 5 matching bases. V shed 1 base and J shed 1 base, with 13 bases lying between them. Germline assignment: CDR1 GTSNPN and CDR2 SVGIG (reference sequence). The CDR3 sequence is 15 residues long. The CDR3 region is CAWSGREGPNTEAFF. The CDR3 nucleotides read TGTGCCTGGAGTGGAAGGGAGGGGCCGAACACTGAAGCTTTCTTT.

The CDR3 nucleotides read TGTGCCAGCTCACCCCCTAGGACAGGGGGCTCTGTTGGAGGCTACACCTTC. Translated: CASSPPRTGGSVGGYTF. The J gene is TRBJ1-2, the V gene TRBV18, with TRBD1 matching over 11 bases. J lost 8 bases, V lost 3 bases, and 14 bases had no gene match. The germline V gene has CDR1 KGHSH and CDR2 LQKENI. This CDR3 region has 17 residues.

V usage is TRBV6-5 and J usage is TRBJ1-5; D may be TRBD1 (6 bases). Germline values: CDR1 MNHEY, CDR2 SVGAGI. The CDR3 loop spans 14 amino acids. Trimming shortened V by 2 bases and J by 9 bases, and 14 bases separated the two germline ends. The CDR3 sequence is CASSYRQVGMPQHF. In DNA form, the CDR3 reads TGTGCCAGCAGTTACCGACAGGTCGGGATGCCCCAGCATTTT.

V is TRBV2 and J is TRBJ1-6, with a tentative D call TRBD1 (5 bases). The CDR3 consists of 15 residues. The germline gives CDR1 SNHLY, CDR2 FYNNEI. The V and J ends lost 5 bases and 5 bases respectively, with 13 bases between them. CDR3 sequence (DNA): TGTGCCAGCAGTTCGACAGACCCGAATAATTCACCCCTCCACTTT. This sequence encodes CASSSTDPNNSPLHF.

The sample holds one count of this clone. The V gene is TRBV4-2, the J gene TRBJ2-5; no firm D call. The CDR3 is 11 amino acids. Germline CDR1 and CDR2: LGHNA and YNFKEQ. Trimming cost V 5 bases and J 4 bases, with 5 bases left between them. CDR3 nucleotides: TGTGCCAGCAGCGTTCGAGAGACCCAGTACTTC. It codes for CASSVRETQYF.

This clone was detected only once. DNA for the CDR3: TGTGCCAGCAGCTTATACAGCCTAATCCAAGAGACCCAGTACTTC. It is translated as CASSLYSLIQETQYF. The gene calls are TRBV7-9 and TRBJ2-5, with D unresolved. V lost 2 bases to trimming and J lost 1 base, with 11 bases between them. The CDR3 loop spans 15 amino acids. Germline CDR1 is SEHNR and CDR2 is FQNEAQ (reference sequence).

This clone was picked up one time. The CDR3 here is CASTSSGANVLTF. CDR3 in DNA: TGTGCCAGCACGTCCTCTGGGGCCAACGTCCTGACTTTC. The chain recombines TRBV6-5 with TRBJ2-6; D ambiguous. The CDR3 extends over 13 amino acids. Germline loops: CDR1 MNHEY, CDR2 SVGAGI. V lost 7 bases, J lost 0 bases, and 4 bases lay in between.

The V and J genes are TRBV6-5 and TRBJ1-6; a weak D match, TRBD1 (5 bases). Germline CDR1 MNHEY, CDR2 SVGAGI. The V end lost 7 bases, the J end lost 7 bases, and 14 bases lay between the germline ends. This CDR3 contains 14 residues. CDR3 residues: CASNRRDSNSPLHF. The CDR3, as DNA: TGTGCCAGCAATAGACGAGACAGCAATTCACCCCTCCACTTT.

The V call is TRBV28, the J call TRBJ1-1, with unresolved D. The CDR3 has 12 amino acids. V gave up 2 bases and J gave up 6 bases, with 7 bases separating them. CDR1 and CDR2 (germline): MDHEN, SYDVKM. The CDR3 sequence: CASSLSRAEAFF. CDR3 DNA: TGTGCCAGCAGTTTAAGTCGCGCTGAAGCTTTCTTT. The whole variable domain, remainder taken from reference TRBV28 and TRBJ1-1, is DVKVTQSSRYLVKRTGEKVFLECVQDMDHENMFWYRQDPGLGLRLIYFSYDVKMKEKGDIPEGYSVSREKKERFSLILESASTNQTSMYLCASSLSRAEAFFGQGTRLTVV.